The 15 T cell receptor beta chains below all came from one sample that was sequenced in a study of blood T cell repertoires in COVID-19. TCRdb keeps only in-frame clones here, not all; method: immunoSEQ multiplex PCR. The table has about 46,000 clones, around 83% seen once. The sequenced sample consisted of PBMCs or T cells enriched from blood (not recorded which). The receptors derive from a woman aged 50 to 60 who had recovered from COVID-19.

V and J are TRBV4-1 and TRBJ1-1; possibly TRBD1 for D (5 bases). CDR1 and CDR2 (germline): MGHRA, YSYEKL. This CDR3 comprises 13 residues. V lost 6 bases and J 4 bases, leaving 12 bases between the germline ends. The CDR3 bases are TGCGCCAGCAGGGGGCAGGTCGGCACTGAAGCTTTCTTT. Protein: CASRGQVGTEAFF.

The V call is TRBV5-1, the J call TRBJ2-1; 10 bases are a match to TRBD1. The CDR3 loop spans 14 amino acids. From germline, CDR1 is SGHRS and CDR2 YFSETQ. V lost 4 bases, J lost 8 bases, and 6 bases stayed unmatched. CDR3 region: CASSPDRGNDEQFF. In DNA, the CDR3 is TGCGCCAGCAGCCCGGACAGGGGGAACGATGAGCAGTTCTTC.

This chain joins TRBV19 and TRBJ1-1; D remains unclear. Germline CDR1 LNHDA, CDR2 SQIVND (reference sequence). This CDR3 comprises 13 residues. V dropped 7 bases and J dropped 1 base, with 10 bases sitting between them. CDR3 loop: CASNLRENTEAFF. CDR3 coding DNA: TGTGCCAGTAACCTAAGAGAGAACACTGAAGCTTTCTTT.

The chain is built from TRBV28 and TRBJ2-7; tentative D call: TRBD2 (6 bases). The ends were cut back, 8 bases at V and 4 bases at J, with 15 bases in the middle. This CDR3 is 13 amino acids long. Per germline, CDR1 MDHEN and CDR2 SYDVKM. The DNA of the CDR3 is TGTGCCAGCGGTCTCGGGGGTAGATACGAGCAGTACTTC. Its protein is CASGLGGRYEQYF.

This clone appeared once. The same CDR3 arises from other DNA sequences in this sample as well. V gene TRBV5-1 combines with J gene TRBJ2-6, with 9 bases that match TRBD1. In germline, CDR1 is SGHRS, CDR2 YFSETQ. This CDR3 is built from 18 residues. The V and J ends lost 1 base and 4 bases, in that order; junction bases with no gene match: 9. CDR3 in amino acids: CASSLIETGGLGANVLTF. The DNA for the CDR3 is TGCGCCAGCAGCTTGATTGAGACAGGGGGGCTGGGGGCCAACGTCCTGACTTTC. The full variable domain, with the rest looked up from reference TRBV5-1 and TRBJ2-6, is KAGVTQTPRYLIKTRGQQVTLSCSPISGHRSVSWYQQTPGQGLQFLFEYFSETQRNKGNFPGRFSGRQFSNSRSEMNVSTLELGDSALYLCASSLIETGGLGANVLTFGAGSRLTVL.

J is TRBJ1-1 and V is TRBV5-1; perhaps TRBD1 as D (6 bases). The CDR3 is made up of 16 amino acids. Germline V lookup: CDR1 SGHRS, CDR2 YFSETQ. Between the trimmed V and J ends, which lost 0 bases and 1 base, there was a span of 13 bases. The CDR3 DNA follows: TGCGCCAGCAGCTTGGACAGGGACCGACCGAACACTGAAGCTTTCTTT. This translates into CASSLDRDRPNTEAFF.

The genes are TRBV6-2 or TRBV6-3 and TRBJ1-1; D remains ambiguous. The germline V and J ends were trimmed by 0 bases and 0 bases, with 11 bases remaining between them. From germline, CDR1 is MNHEY and CDR2 SVGEGT. The CDR3 length is 16 residues. CDR3 loop: CASSYSNQNMNTEAFF. CDR3 DNA sequence: TGTGCCAGCAGTTACTCGAATCAGAATATGAACACTGAAGCTTTCTTT.

This clone was seen a few times. CDR3 DNA: TGTGCCAGCTCACCGGGACAGGAGAATCAGCCCCAGCATTTT. It translates to CASSPGQENQPQHF. This sequence joins TRBV18 and TRBJ1-5; 8 bases are shared with TRBD1. CDR1 is KGHSH and CDR2 is LQKENI in the germline V gene. The CDR3 is 14 residues long. V gave up 3 bases and J gave up 4 bases; unmatched junction bases: 2.

The chain joins TRBV6-5 to TRBJ2-7; tentative D call: TRBD2 (7 bases). The germline V gene encodes CDR1 MNHEY and CDR2 SVGAGI. Trimming removed 8 bases from V and 3 bases from J, with 14 bases in between. The CDR3 contains 13 residues. The CDR3, as DNA: TGTGCCAGCCACCCGGGGGGCGTCTACGAGCAGTACTTC. The encoded protein is CASHPGGVYEQYF.

This sequence joins TRBV3-1 (or the pseudogene TRBV3-2) and TRBJ2-5; 9 bases agree with TRBD2. After removal of 4 bases from V and 5 bases from J, the junction contained 5 bases not matched to a gene. The CDR3 length is 14 residues. Germline CDR1 and CDR2: LGHDT and YNNKEL (reference sequence). CDR3 sequence (DNA): TGTGCCAGCAGCCGTGCGGGGGGGCGGGAGACCCAGTACTTC. This translates into CASSRAGGRETQYF.

The gene calls are TRBV7-2 and TRBJ2-1, with 9 bases aligning to TRBD2. The CDR3 spans 15 residues. With V trimmed by 2 bases and J by 8 bases, 7 bases remained unmatched. Germline V gives CDR1 SGHTA, CDR2 FQGNSA. The chain's CDR3 is CASSLSLAGEYEQFF. CDR3 sequence (DNA): TGTGCCAGCAGCTTATCGTTAGCGGGAGAATATGAGCAGTTCTTC.

The CDR3 sequence is CASSDTGGGQPQHF. CDR3 bases: TGTGCCAGCTCAGACACAGGGGGAGGACAGCCCCAGCATTTT. The chain carries TRBV18 and TRBJ1-5; the match to TRBD1 covers 8 bases. Germline CDR1 and CDR2: KGHSH and LQKENI. The CDR3 covers 14 residues. The junction had 7 bases not matched to a gene; V was cut back by 5 bases and J by 7 bases.

This clone has only one observation. The rearrangement links TRBV7-2 to TRBJ1-1, with TRBD1 matching 7 bases. This CDR3 region has 15 residues. V lost 5 bases and J lost 0; bases outside the gene matches: 6. Germline-derived CDR1 and CDR2 are SGHTA and FQGNSA. The CDR3 sequence is CASSLRQGMNTEAFF. The CDR3 nucleotides are TGTGCCAGCAGCCTACGACAGGGCATGAACACTGAAGCTTTCTTT.

This clone is categorized as medium-sized. The chain uses TRBV7-9 and TRBJ2-7, with TRBD2 matching 11 bases. This CDR3 spans 16 amino acids. Germline trimming cut 4 bases from V and 2 bases from J; bases unmatched to any gene: 7. Germline loops: CDR1 SEHNR, CDR2 FQNEAQ (reference sequence). Written as DNA, the CDR3 is TGTGCCAGCAGCTCGGAACTAGCGGGAGACCCCTACGAGCAGTACTTC. Its protein product is CASSSELAGDPYEQYF.

In DNA, the CDR3 is TGTGCCAGCAGCACCCGTGACAGCTTTAATTCACCCCTCCACTTT. As protein: CASSTRDSFNSPLHF. The gene calls are TRBV11-2 and TRBJ1-6; perhaps TRBD1 as D (5 bases). The CDR3 consists of 15 residues. V lost 5 bases and J 6 bases, leaving 14 bases between the germline ends. Germline V CDR1 and CDR2: SGHAT, FQNNGV.